The subject of this entry is one T cell receptor beta chain. The data stem from a study of shared clonotypes between healthy human individuals. Authors' analysis steps: ImmunoSEQ sequences covered only the junction and lacked quality scores; filtering therefore differed. Some clones are missing from TCRdb's copy, which holds only in-frame ones; the method was immunoSEQ multiplex PCR. V and J calls plus clone size are reproduced from that table; the DNA served to infer D and trimming. The data show over a million clones, with roughly 95% seen just once and roughly 1.2% held by the top ten. The germline gives CDR1 LGHNA, CDR2 YNFKEQ. This CDR3 region has 14 residues. V was shortened by 0 bases and J by 4 bases, with 8 bases between the two germline ends.

Sequenced sample: naive CD4+ T cells sorted from blood. As for subset: CD45RA+ positively selected. The sequence was collected from a man aged 25 to 45 in good health. This sequence joins TRBV4-2 and TRBJ2-3, with unresolved D. CDR3 region: CASSQDLAPDTQYF. DNA of the CDR3: TGTGCCAGCAGCCAAGATTTAGCCCCAGATACGCAGTATTTT.